The present TCR beta chain was sequenced within a study of cytomegalovirus exposure and HLA in healthy donors. Across the whole study: From donors who were HLA-typed, an early data release held 80 million or so unique TCRs.

Study-level findings and limits: An analysis was carried out later, and it reportedly showed fewer N-insertions in an Asian-associated ancestry cluster than the approximately 700-donor mean. Analyzed later, most CMV-associated TCR beta chains appeared HLA-restricted.

Remarks on this clone: The antigen remains unidentified.

The PCR employed 60 Vbeta primers together with 13 Jbeta primers. Using immunoSEQ multiplex PCR, the repertoire was profiled, and TCRdb retains in-frame clones only, with some absent. The sample has 30,000 to 35,000 clones. The CDR3 covers 14 residues. Germline lookup yields CDR1 MNHNS and CDR2 SASEGT. Sequencing was performed on PBMCs. The sequence derives from a woman aged 40 to 50 in good health and CMV-seropositive. V and J are TRBV6-1 and TRBJ2-7, with 16 bases lining up with TRBD2. The CDR3 coding sequence is TGTCTTTCGGGACTAGCGGGGGGGACCGGGGAGCAGTACTTC. It is translated as CLSGLAGGTGEQYF.